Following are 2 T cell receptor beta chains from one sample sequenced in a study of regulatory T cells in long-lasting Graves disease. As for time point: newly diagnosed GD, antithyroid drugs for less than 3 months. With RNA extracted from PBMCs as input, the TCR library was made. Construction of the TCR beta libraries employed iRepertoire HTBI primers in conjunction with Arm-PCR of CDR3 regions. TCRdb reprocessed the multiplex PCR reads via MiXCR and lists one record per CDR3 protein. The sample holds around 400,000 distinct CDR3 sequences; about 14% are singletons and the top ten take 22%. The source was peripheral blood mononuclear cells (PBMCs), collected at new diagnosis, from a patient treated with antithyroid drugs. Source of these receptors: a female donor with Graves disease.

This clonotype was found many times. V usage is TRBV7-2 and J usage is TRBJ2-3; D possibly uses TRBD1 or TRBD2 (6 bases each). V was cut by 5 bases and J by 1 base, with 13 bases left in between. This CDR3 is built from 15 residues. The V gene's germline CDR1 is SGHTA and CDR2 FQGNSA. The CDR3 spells CASSLGGPGTDTQYF. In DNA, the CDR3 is TGTGCCAGCAGCCTAGGGGGGCCTGGCACAGATACGCAGTATTTT. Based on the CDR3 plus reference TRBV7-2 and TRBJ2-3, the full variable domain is GAGVSQSPSNKVTEKGKDVELRCDPISGHTALYWYRQSLGQGLEFLIYFQGNSAPDKSGLPSDRFSAERTGGSVSTLTIQRTQQEDSAVYLCASSLGGPGTDTQYFGPGTRLTVL.

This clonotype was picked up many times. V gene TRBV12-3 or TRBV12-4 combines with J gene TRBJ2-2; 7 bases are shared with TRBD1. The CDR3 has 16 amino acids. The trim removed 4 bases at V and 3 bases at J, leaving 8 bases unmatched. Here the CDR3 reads CASSSLDRSYTGELFF. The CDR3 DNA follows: TGTGCCAGCAGTTCACTGGACAGGAGTTACACCGGGGAGCTGTTTTTT.